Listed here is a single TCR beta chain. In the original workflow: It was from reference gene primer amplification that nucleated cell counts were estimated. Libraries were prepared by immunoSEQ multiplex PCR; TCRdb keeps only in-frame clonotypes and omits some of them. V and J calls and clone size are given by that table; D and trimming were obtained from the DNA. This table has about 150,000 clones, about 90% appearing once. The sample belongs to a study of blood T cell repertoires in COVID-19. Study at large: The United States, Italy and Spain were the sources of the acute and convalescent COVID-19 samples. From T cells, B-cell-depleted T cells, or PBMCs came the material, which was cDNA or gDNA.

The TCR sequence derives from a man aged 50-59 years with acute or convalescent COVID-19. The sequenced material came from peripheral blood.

CDR3 protein: CASSSQRPIGRADTQYF. CDR3 DNA sequence: TGTGCCAGCAGTAGCCAGCGTCCCATTGGCCGGGCAGATACGCAGTATTTT. This chain links TRBV2 with TRBJ2-3; no clear D gene. Germline CDR1 reads SNHLY; CDR2 reads FYNNEI. The CDR3 has 17 amino acids. Trimming took off 5 bases at V and 4 bases at J, with 22 bases between the two ends. The full variable domain, with the rest looked up from reference TRBV2 and TRBJ2-3, is EPEVTQTPSHQVTQMGQEVILRCVPISNHLYFYWYRQILGQKVEFLVSFYNNEISEKSEIFDDQFSVERPDGSNFTLKIRSTKLEDSAMYFCASSSQRPIGRADTQYFGPGTRLTVL.